This is a list of T cell receptor beta chains from one sample in a study of shared clonotypes between healthy human individuals. The method was immunoSEQ multiplex PCR; TCRdb's version includes in-frame clones alone and lacks a portion of them. The repertoire holds about 2.2 million clones, with 93% as singletons. What was sequenced was naive CD8+ T cells from PBMCs. The source of these receptors is a man in his late teens or twenties in good health. Some clones in this sample may be carry-over from other donors' samples. The CDR3 runs from the conserved cysteine through the conserved F or W. A D gene is named only where the DNA matches it firmly. Only some rows state a clone size, as once, few, many or a class for expanded clones.

V	J	D	size	DNA	CDR3
TRBV2	TRBJ1-3	TRBD1	few	TGTGCCACCAATTGGGACAGCTCTGGAAACACCATATATTTT	CATNWDSSGNTIYF
TRBV4-1	TRBJ2-3	TRBD2	-	TGCGCCAGCAGCCAAGTCGCGGGAGGAATAGATACGCAGTATTTT	CASSQVAGGIDTQYF
TRBV11-2	TRBJ2-2	TRBD1	-	TGTGCCAGCATCCTAAAGGATCGGGACAGGGGCGCGAACACCGGGGAGCTGTTTTTT	CASILKDRDRGANTGELFF
TRBV2	TRBJ1-4	-	-	TGTGCCAGCAGTGAAGTTCAGCAGGTTAATGAAAAACTGTTTTTT	CASSEVQQVNEKLFF
TRBV11-3	TRBJ2-5	-	-	TGTGCCAGCAGCTCCGATGGGGGGAGGACCCAGTACTTC	CASSSDGGRTQYF
TRBV14	TRBJ1-2	TRBD1	-	TGTGCCAGCAGCCAACCGGGACAGGGTAGGAATGGCTACACCTTC	CASSQPGQGRNGYTF
TRBV7-9	TRBJ1-2	-	-	TGTGCCAGCAGAGCGGGGGCCTATGGCTACACCTTC	CASRAGAYGYTF
TRBV27	TRBJ1-4	TRBD1	-	TGTGCCAGCAGTTTATCGGGGACAGGGTATGAAAAACTGTTTTTT	CASSLSGTGYEKLFF
TRBV7-9	TRBJ2-1	-	-	TGTGCCAGCAGCTTAGCAGGGCCAATCGTCCAGGGTGTATTCTATGAGCAGTTCTTC	CASSLAGPIVQGVFYEQFF
TRBV9	TRBJ2-1	TRBD2	-	TGTGCCAGCAGCGTCAGGACTAGCGGCAATGAGCAGTTCTTC	CASSVRTSGNEQFF
TRBV6-5	TRBJ2-1	-	-	TGTGCCAGCAGCCCCCGTGGGGGCGGGAATGAGCAGTTCTTC	CASSPRGGGNEQFF
TRBV10-3	TRBJ2-1	TRBD2	-	TGTGCCATCAGTGGGGAGGGCCCCTACAATGAGCAGTTCTTC	CAISGEGPYNEQFF
TRBV27	TRBJ2-7	-	-	TGTGCCAGCAGTCTAAGCCACCCCACCGAGCAGTACTTC	CASSLSHPTEQYF
TRBV2	TRBJ1-4	-	-	TGTGCCAGCAGTGAAGCGCCGGGGACTAATGAAAAACTGTTTTTT	CASSEAPGTNEKLFF
TRBV10-3	TRBJ2-7	TRBD1	-	TGTGCCATCAGTGAGTTCAGATTTGGACAGGGGAGCGACGAGCAGTACTTC	CAISEFRFGQGSDEQYF
TRBV5-1	TRBJ2-1	-	-	TGCGCCAGCAGCGTGGACCAAACCTACAATGAGCAGTTCTTC	CASSVDQTYNEQFF
TRBV29-1	TRBJ1-3	-	-	TGCAGCGTTACAGATAACTCTGGAAACACCATATATTTT	CSVTDNSGNTIYF
TRBV4-3	TRBJ2-3	TRBD2	-	TGCGCCAGCAGCCAAGATTCGGGACTAGCGGGAGTATTTAGCACAGATACGCAGTATTTT	CASSQDSGLAGVFSTDTQYF